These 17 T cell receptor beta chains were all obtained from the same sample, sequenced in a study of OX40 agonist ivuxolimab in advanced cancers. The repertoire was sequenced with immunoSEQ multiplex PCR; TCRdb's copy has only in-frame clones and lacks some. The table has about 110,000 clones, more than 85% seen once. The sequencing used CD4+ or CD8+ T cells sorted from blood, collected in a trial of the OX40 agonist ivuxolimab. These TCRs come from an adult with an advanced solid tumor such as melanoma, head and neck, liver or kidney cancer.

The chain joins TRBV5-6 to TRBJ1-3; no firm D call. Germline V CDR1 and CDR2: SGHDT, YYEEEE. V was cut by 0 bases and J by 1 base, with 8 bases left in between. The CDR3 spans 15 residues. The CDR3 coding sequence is TGTGCCAGCAGCTTGGAGGGAAATTCTGGAAACACCATATATTTT. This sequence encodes CASSLEGNSGNTIYF.

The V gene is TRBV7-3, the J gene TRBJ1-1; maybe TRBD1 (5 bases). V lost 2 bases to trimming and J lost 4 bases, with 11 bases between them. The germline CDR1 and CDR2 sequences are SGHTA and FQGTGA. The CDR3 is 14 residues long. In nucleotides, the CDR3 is TGTGCCAGCAGCTTAGTCGGAGGGACCACTGAAGCTTTCTTT. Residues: CASSLVGGTTEAFF.

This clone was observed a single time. The CDR3: CASSPGLAGSAYEQYF. The DNA of the CDR3 is TGTGCCAGTTCTCCGGGACTAGCGGGGTCAGCCTACGAGCAGTACTTC. The V and J genes are TRBV19 and TRBJ2-7; 13 bases are a match to TRBD2. Germline V lookup: CDR1 LNHDA, CDR2 SQIVND (reference sequence). The CDR3 covers 16 residues. The ends lost 8 bases at V and 2 bases at J; junction bases unmatched: 9.

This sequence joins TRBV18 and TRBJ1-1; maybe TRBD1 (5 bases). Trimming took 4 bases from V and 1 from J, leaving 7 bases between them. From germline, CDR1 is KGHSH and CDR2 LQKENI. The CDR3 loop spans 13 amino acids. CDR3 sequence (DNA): TGTGCCAGCTCACATGGGGCGAACACTGAAGCTTTCTTT. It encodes CASSHGANTEAFF. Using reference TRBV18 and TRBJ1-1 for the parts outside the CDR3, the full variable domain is NAGVMQNPRHLVRRRGQEARLRCSPMKGHSHVYWYRQLPEEGLKFMVYLQKENIIDESGMPKERFSAEFPKEGPSILRIQQVVRGDSAAYFCASSHGANTEAFFGQGTRLTVV.

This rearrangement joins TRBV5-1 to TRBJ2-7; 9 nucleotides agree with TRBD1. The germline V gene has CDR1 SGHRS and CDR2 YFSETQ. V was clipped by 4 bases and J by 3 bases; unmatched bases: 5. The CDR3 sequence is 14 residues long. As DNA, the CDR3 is TGCGCCAGCAGCCCGGGACAGGGCGGCTACGAGCAGTACTTC. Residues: CASSPGQGGYEQYF.

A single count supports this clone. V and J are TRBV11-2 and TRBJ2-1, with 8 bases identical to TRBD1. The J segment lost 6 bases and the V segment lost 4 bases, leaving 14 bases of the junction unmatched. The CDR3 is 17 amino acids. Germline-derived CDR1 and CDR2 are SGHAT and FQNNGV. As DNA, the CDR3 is TGTGCCAGCAGCTCCCAACTACGGACAGGGATTAGCAATGAGCAGTTCTTC. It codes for CASSSQLRTGISNEQFF.

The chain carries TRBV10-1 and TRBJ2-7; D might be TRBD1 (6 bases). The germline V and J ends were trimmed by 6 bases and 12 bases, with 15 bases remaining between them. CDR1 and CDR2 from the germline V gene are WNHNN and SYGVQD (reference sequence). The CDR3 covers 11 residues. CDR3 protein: CASSGDRKLYF. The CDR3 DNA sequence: TGCGCCAGCAGCGGAGACAGGAAGCTGTACTTC.

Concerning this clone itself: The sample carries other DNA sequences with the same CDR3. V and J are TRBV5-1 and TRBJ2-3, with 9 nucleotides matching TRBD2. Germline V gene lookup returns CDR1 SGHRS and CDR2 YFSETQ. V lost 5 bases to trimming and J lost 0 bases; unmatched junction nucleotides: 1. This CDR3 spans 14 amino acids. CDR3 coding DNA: TGCGCCAGCAGTCTAGCGGGGAGCACAGATACGCAGTATTTT. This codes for CASSLAGSTDTQYF.

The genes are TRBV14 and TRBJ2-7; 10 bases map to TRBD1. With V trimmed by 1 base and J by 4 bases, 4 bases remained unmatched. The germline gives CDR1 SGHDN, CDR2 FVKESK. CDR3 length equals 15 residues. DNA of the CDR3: TGTGCCAGCAGCCAAGGGGACAGGGGTCTGTACGAGCAGTACTTC. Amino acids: CASSQGDRGLYEQYF.

This CDR3 reads CASSWGGNNYGYTF. CDR3 nucleotides: TGTGCCAGCAGTTGGGGCGGAAATAACTATGGCTACACCTTC. The chain carries TRBV6-5 and TRBJ1-2; D perhaps matches TRBD1 (5 bases). The CDR3 contains 14 residues. Looked up from germline, CDR1 is MNHEY and CDR2 is SVGAGI. The V gene lost 4 bases and the J gene lost 1 base, with 10 bases spanning the gap.

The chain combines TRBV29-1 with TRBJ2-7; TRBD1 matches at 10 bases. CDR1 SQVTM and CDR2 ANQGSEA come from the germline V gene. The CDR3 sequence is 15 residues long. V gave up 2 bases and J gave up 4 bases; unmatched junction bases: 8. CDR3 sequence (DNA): TGCAGCGTTGAAATACCGGACAGGGGGAATTACGAGCAGTACTTC. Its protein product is CSVEIPDRGNYEQYF.

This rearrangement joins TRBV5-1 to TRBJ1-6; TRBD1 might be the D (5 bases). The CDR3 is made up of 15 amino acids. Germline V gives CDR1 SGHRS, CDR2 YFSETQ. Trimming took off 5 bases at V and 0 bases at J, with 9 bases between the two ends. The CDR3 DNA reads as TGCGCCAGCAGTACACAGGACTCCTATAATTCACCCCTCCACTTT. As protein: CASSTQDSYNSPLHF.

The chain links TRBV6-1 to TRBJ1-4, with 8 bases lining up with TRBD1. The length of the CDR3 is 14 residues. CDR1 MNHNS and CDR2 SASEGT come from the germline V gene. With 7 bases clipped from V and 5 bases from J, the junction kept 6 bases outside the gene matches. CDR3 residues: CASTPGQANEKLFF. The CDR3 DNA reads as TGTGCCAGCACCCCGGGACAGGCGAATGAAAAACTGTTTTTT.

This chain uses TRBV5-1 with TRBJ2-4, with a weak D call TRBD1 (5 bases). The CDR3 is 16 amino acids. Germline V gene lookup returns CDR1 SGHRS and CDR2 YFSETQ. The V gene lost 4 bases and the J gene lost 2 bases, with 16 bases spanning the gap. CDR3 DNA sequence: TGCGCCAGCAGCCTGGGGCTTCTCGGTTCCAAAAACATTCAGTACTTC. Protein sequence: CASSLGLLGSKNIQYF.

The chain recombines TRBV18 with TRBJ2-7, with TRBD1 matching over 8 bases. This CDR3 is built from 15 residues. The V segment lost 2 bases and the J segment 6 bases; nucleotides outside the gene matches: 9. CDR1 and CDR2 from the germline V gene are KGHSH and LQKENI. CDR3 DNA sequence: TGTGCCAGCTCACCAGAAGTCAGGGGGCAAGGCGAGCAGTACTTC. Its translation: CASSPEVRGQGEQYF.

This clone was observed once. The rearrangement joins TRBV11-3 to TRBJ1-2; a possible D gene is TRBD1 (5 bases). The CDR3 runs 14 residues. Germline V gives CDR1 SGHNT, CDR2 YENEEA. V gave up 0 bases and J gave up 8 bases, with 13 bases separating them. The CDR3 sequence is CASSLDGGGAGYTF. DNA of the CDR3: TGTGCCAGCAGCTTAGATGGAGGCGGGGCCGGCTACACCTTC.

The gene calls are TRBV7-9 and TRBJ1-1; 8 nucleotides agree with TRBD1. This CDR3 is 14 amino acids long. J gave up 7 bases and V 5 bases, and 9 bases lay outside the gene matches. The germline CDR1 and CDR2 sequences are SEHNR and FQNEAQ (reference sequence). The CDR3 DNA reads TGTGCCAGCAGCCAGAGCGACAGGGGTTATGAAGCTTTCTTT. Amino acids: CASSQSDRGYEAFF.